This T cell receptor (beta chain) was recorded in a study of shared clonotypes between healthy human individuals. Deletions cut 4 bases from V and 1 base from J, with 8 bases between. Germline CDR1 reads SGDLS; CDR2 reads YYNGEE. The CDR3 covers 13 residues. Original data processing: Because ImmunoSEQ provided only junction sequences with no quality scores, the filtering differed. Only in-frame clones appear in the TCRdb table, and some are missing; sequencing was by immunoSEQ multiplex PCR. That table gives V, J and clone size, and the DNA gave D and trimming. The table shows more than 2 million clones, with roughly 94% occurring only once.

This TCR came from a man between 18 and 29 years old in good health. The material sequenced was naive CD4+ T cells sorted from blood. The subset here: CD45RA+ positively selected. The V and J genes are TRBV9 and TRBJ2-5; D remains unclear. CDR3 sequence reads: CASSPNPQETQYF. In DNA, the CDR3 is TGTGCCAGCAGCCCCAATCCCCAAGAGACCCAGTACTTC.